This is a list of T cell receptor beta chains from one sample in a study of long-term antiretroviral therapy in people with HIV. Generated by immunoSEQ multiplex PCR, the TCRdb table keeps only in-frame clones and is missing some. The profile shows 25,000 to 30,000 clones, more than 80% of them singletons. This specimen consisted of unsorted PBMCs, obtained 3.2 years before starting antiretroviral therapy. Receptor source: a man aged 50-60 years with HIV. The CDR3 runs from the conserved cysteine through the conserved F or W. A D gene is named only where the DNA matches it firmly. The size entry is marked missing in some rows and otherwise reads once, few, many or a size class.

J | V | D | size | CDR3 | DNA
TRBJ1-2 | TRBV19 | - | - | CASSAPPGARRGYTF | TGTGCCAGTAGTGCCCCTCCGGGGGCGCGACGGGGCTACACCTTC
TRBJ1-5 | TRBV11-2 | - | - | CASSLLHNRPQHF | TGTGCCAGCAGCTTACTTCACAACCGACCCCAGCATTTT
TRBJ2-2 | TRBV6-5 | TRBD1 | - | CATTGQLTGELFF | TGTGCCACCACGGGACAGCTCACCGGGGAGCTGTTTTTT
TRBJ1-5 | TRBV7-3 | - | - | CASSLNRDQPQHF | TGTGCCAGCAGCTTAAATCGAGATCAGCCCCAGCATTTT
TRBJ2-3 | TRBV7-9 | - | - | CASSLEAISTDTQYF | TGTGCCAGCAGCTTGGAAGCGATTAGCACAGATACGCAGTATTTT
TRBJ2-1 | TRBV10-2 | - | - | CASSHVTRLVTAEQFF | TGCGCCAGCAGCCATGTTACTCGACTAGTAACAGCTGAGCAGTTCTTC
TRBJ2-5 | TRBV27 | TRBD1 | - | CASSSLGGRETQYF | TGTGCCAGCAGTTCCTTAGGGGGCCGAGAGACCCAGTACTTC
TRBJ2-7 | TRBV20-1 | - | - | CSNTLIGEQYF | TGCTCTAACACCCTTATAGGCGAGCAGTACTTC
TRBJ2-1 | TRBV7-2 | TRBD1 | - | CASSLPQGPPYNEQFF | TGTGCCAGCAGCTTACCACAGGGGCCTCCTTACAATGAGCAGTTCTTC
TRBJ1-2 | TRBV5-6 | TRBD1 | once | CASSPDRMSDGYTF | TGTGCCAGCAGTCCGGACAGGATGTCGGATGGCTACACCTTC
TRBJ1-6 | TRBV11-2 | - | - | CASSNQPNSPLHF | TGTGCCAGCAGCAATCAGCCAAATTCACCCCTCCACTTT
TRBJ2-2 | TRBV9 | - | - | CASSVVGETGELFF | TGTGCCAGCAGCGTAGTAGGGGAAACCGGGGAGCTGTTTTTT
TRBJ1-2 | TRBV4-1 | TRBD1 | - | CASSHTGTGLYGYTF | TGCGCCAGCAGCCATACCGGGACAGGGCTCTATGGCTACACCTTC
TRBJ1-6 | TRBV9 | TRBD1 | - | CASSWAGGRNSPLHF | TGTGCCAGCAGTTGGGCAGGGGGCAGAAATTCACCCCTCCACTTT
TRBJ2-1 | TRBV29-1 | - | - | CSVERRQTYQQFF | TGCAGCGTTGAAAGACGGCAGACGTACCAGCAGTTCTTC
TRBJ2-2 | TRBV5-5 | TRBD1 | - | CASSYWTGITGELFF | TGTGCCAGCAGTTATTGGACAGGGATAACCGGGGAGCTGTTTTTT
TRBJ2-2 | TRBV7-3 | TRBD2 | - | CASSLRGTIKTTNTGELFF | TGTGCCAGCAGCCTCCGGGGGACTATAAAAACTACGAACACCGGGGAGCTGTTTTTT
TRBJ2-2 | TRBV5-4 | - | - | CASSLAHANTGELFF | TGTGCCAGCAGCTTGGCGCACGCGAACACCGGGGAGCTGTTTTTT
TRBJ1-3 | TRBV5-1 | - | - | CASSLGPSSGNTIYF | TGCGCCAGCAGCTTGGGACCGAGCTCTGGAAACACCATATATTTT
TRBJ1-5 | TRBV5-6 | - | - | CASSLGLVQPQHF | TGTGCCAGCAGCTTGGGTTTGGTCCAGCCCCAGCATTTT
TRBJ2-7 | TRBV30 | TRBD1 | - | CTWNPGQSYEQYF | TGTACCTGGAACCCGGGACAGAGCTACGAGCAGTACTTC
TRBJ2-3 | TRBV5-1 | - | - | CASSLGPGRSTDTQYF | TGCGCCAGCAGCTTAGGGCCAGGTAGAAGCACAGATACGCAGTATTTT
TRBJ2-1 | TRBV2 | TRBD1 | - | CASSPGGSYNEQFF | TGTGCCAGCAGTCCAGGGGGCTCCTACAATGAGCAGTTCTTC
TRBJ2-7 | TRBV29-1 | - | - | CSVESGALAYEQYF | TGCAGCGTTGAATCCGGGGCCTTAGCCTACGAGCAGTACTTC
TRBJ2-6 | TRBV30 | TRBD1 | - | CAWSGPGQGALGANVLTF | TGTGCCTGGAGTGGTCCGGGACAGGGGGCGCTGGGGGCCAACGTCCTGACTTTC
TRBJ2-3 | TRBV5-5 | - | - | CASSLVPRSETDTQYF | TGTGCCAGCAGCTTGGTGCCCAGGAGTGAAACAGATACGCAGTATTTT
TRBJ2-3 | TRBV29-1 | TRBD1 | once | CSVQGALTDTQYF | TGCAGCGTCCAGGGGGCGCTTACAGATACGCAGTATTTT
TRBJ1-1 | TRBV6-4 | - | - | CASSFFGSGLYTEAFF | TGTGCCAGCAGTTTCTTCGGTTCAGGTCTTTACACTGAAGCTTTCTTT
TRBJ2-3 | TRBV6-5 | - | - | CASSYFGGEADTQYF | TGTGCCAGCAGTTACTTTGGGGGAGAGGCAGATACGCAGTATTTT
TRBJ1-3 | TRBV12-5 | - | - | CASGSQGSVGNTIYF | TGTGCTAGTGGTTCACAGGGTTCTGTCGGAAACACCATATATTTT
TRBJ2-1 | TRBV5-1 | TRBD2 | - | CASSSLGVAGGYNEQFF | TGCGCCAGCAGCTCATTAGGGGTAGCGGGAGGGTACAATGAGCAGTTCTTC
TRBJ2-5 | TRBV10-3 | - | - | CAIGGGGGGQETQYF | TGTGCCATCGGAGGTGGCGGGGGCGGCCAAGAGACCCAGTACTTC
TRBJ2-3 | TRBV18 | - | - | CASSPLGGRDTQYF | TGTGCCAGCTCACCACTGGGGGGACGAGACACGCAGTATTTT
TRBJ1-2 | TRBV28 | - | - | CASGVYYGYTF | TGTGCCAGCGGCGTCTACTATGGCTACACCTTC
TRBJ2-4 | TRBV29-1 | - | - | CSVGGHGLQNIQYF | TGCAGCGTTGGGGGACACGGGCTCCAAAACATTCAGTACTTC
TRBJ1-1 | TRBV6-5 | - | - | CASRTTVQNTEAFF | TGTGCCAGCAGAACGACAGTCCAAAACACTGAAGCTTTCTTT
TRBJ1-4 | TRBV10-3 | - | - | CAISDHAGRDEKLFF | TGTGCCATCAGTGATCACGCGGGGAGGGATGAAAAACTGTTTTTT
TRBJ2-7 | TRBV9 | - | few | CASSVGIGLDDEQYF | TGTGCCAGCAGCGTAGGTATAGGGTTGGATGACGAGCAGTACTTC
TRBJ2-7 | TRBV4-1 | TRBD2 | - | CASSQGTSGGFSYEQYF | TGCGCCAGCAGCCAAGGGACTAGCGGGGGCTTCTCCTACGAGCAGTACTTC
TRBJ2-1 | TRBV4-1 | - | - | CASSQGAGGWVSYNEQFF | TGCGCCAGCAGCCAAGGGGCCGGGGGTTGGGTGTCCTACAATGAGCAGTTCTTC
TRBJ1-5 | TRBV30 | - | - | CAWGRGLGQPQHF | TGTGCCTGGGGCAGGGGATTAGGGCAGCCCCAGCATTTT
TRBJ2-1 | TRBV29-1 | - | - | CSVDSGSTSYNEQFF | TGCAGCGTTGATTCCGGGAGTACTTCCTACAATGAGCAGTTCTTC
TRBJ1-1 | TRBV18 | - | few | CASSPSISSDLPFF | TGTGCCAGCTCACCCAGTATCTCCTCAGACCTTCCTTTCTTT
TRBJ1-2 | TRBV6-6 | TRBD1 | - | CASSSGQGLIHGYTF | TGTGCCAGCAGTTCGGGACAGGGATTGATCCATGGCTACACCTTC
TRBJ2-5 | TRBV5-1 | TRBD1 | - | CASSYSGTEIETQYF | TGCGCCAGCAGCTACTCCGGGACAGAGATAGAGACCCAGTACTTC
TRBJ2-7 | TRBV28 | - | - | CASSLAGTKSYEQYF | TGTGCCAGCAGTTTGGCCGGGACAAAATCCTACGAGCAGTACTTC
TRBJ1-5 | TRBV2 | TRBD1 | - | CASRAQSGTGTQPQHF | TGTGCCAGCAGGGCCCAATCCGGGACAGGTACCCAGCCCCAGCATTTT
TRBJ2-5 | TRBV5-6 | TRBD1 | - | CASSFEHTGGRETQYF | TGTGCCAGCAGCTTCGAACATACAGGGGGACGAGAGACCCAGTACTTC
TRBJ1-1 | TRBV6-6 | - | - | CASRPVQANPNTEAFF | TGTGCCAGCAGGCCCGTCCAGGCGAATCCGAACACTGAAGCTTTCTTT
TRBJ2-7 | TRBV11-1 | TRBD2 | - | CASSLADSGRGYEQYF | TGTGCCAGCAGCTTAGCCGACAGCGGGAGGGGGTACGAGCAGTACTTC
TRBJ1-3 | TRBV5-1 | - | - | CASSLGSFSGNTIYF | TGCGCCAGCAGCTTGGGCAGTTTCTCTGGAAACACCATATATTTT
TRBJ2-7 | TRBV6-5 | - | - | CASSAPGVGEQYF | TGTGCCAGCAGTGCCCCAGGGGTGGGGGAGCAGTACTTC